This T cell receptor (beta chain) was recorded in a study of T cell responses to AZD1222 COVID-19 vaccine. As for the study in general: The study pooled second doses at about 4 or about 12 weeks. Study results and caveats: No day 14 peak samples; only post-peak repertoires were characterized.

As for this clone: Its antigen is as yet unknown.

Germline trimming cut 6 bases from V and 3 bases from J; bases unmatched to any gene: 15. There are 17 residues in the CDR3. CDR1 is LGHNT and CDR2 is FRNRAP in the germline V gene. Repertoires were generated with immunoSEQ multiplex PCR, while TCRdb's copy carries only in-frame clones and drops some. The sample yields tens of thousands of clones, 90% seen once. The sample was peripheral blood, taken on day 0 of AZD1222 vaccination. The receptor's source is an adult in good health. The chain has TRBV12-5 and TRBJ1-1, with 8 bases identical to TRBD1. The CDR3 DNA reads as TGTGCTAGTGGACATCACCAGGGGGCGCGGAATGACACTGAAGCTTTCTTT. It specifies CASGHHQGARNDTEAFF. The entire variable domain, with the rest obtained from reference TRBV12-5 and TRBJ1-1, is as follows: DARVTQTPRHKVTEMGQEVTMRCQPILGHNTVFWYRQTMMQGLELLAYFRNRAPLDDSGMPKDRFSAEMPDATLATLKIQPSEPRDSAVYFCASGHHQGARNDTEAFFGQGTRLTVV.